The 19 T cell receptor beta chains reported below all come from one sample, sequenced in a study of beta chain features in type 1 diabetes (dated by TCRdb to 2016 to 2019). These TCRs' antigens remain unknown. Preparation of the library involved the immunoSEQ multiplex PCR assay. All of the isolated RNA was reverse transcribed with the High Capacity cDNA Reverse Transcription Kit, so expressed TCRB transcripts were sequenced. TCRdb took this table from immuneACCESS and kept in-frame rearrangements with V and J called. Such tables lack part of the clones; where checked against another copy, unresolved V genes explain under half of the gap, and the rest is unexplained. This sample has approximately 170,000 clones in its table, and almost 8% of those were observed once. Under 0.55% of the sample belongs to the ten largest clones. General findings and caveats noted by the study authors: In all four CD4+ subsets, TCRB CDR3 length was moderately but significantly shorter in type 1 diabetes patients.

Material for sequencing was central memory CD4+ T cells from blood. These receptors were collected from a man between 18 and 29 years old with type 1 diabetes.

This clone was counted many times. As DNA, the CDR3 is TGCAGCGTTGAAACCCGGGACAGGGGAACGGACGAGCAGTACTTC. Protein sequence: CSVETRDRGTDEQYF. The chain carries TRBV29-1 and TRBJ2-7, with TRBD1 matching 10 bases. This CDR3 region has 15 residues. Germline lookup yields CDR1 SQVTM and CDR2 ANQGSEA. V lost 2 bases to trimming and J lost 5 bases; unmatched junction nucleotides: 9.

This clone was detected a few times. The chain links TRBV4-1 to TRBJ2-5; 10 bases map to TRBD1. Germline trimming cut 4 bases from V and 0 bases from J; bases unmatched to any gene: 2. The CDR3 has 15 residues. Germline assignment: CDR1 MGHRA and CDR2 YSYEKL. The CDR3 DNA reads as TGCGCCAGCAGCCGGGGACAGGGGAACCAAGAGACCCAGTACTTC. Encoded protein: CASSRGQGNQETQYF.

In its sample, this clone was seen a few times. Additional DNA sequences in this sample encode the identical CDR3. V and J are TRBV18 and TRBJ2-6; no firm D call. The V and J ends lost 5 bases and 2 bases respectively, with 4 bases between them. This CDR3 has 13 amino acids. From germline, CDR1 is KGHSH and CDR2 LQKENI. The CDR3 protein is CASSVTGANVLTF. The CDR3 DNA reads TGTGCCAGCTCAGTAACTGGGGCCAACGTCCTGACTTTC. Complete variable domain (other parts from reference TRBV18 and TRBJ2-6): NAGVMQNPRHLVRRRGQEARLRCSPMKGHSHVYWYRQLPEEGLKFMVYLQKENIIDESGMPKERFSAEFPKEGPSILRIQQVVRGDSAAYFCASSVTGANVLTFGAGSRLTVL.

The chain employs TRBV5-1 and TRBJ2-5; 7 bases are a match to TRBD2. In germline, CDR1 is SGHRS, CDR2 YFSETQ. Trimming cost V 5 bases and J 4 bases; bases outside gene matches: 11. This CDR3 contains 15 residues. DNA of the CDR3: TGCGCCAGCAGAAGAGGGGACTACGATACAGAGACCCAGTACTTC. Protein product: CASRRGDYDTETQYF.

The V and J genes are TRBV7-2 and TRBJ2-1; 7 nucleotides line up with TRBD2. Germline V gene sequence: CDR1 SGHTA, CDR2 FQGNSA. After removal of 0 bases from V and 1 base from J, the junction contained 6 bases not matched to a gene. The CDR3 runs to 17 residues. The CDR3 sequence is CASSLAGGPVSYNEQFF. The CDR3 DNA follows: TGTGCCAGCAGCTTAGCGGGAGGGCCTGTTTCCTACAATGAGCAGTTCTTC.

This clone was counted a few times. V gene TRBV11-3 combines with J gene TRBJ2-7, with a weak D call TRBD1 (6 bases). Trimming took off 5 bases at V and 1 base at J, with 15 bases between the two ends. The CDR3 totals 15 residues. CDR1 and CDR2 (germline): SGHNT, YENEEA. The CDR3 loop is CASSPSWGPSYEQYF. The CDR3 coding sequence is TGTGCCAGCAGCCCTAGTTGGGGGCCATCCTACGAGCAGTACTTC.

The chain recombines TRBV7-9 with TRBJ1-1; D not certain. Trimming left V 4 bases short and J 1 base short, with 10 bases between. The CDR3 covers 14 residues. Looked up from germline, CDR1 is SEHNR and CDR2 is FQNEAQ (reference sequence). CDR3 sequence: CASSYRYSNTEAFF. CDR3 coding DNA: TGTGCCAGCAGCTACCGGTATTCGAACACTGAAGCTTTCTTT.

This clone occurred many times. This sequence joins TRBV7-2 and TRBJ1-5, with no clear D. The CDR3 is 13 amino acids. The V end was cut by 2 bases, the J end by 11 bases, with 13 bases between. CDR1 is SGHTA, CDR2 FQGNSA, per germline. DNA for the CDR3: TGTGCCAGCAGCTTAAAGAGCGAGACGGCCCAGCATTTT. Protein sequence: CASSLKSETAQHF. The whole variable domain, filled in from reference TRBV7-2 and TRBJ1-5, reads GAGVSQSPSNKVTEKGKDVELRCDPISGHTALYWYRQSLGQGLEFLIYFQGNSAPDKSGLPSDRFSAERTGGSVSTLTIQRTQQEDSAVYLCASSLKSETAQHFGDGTRLSIL.

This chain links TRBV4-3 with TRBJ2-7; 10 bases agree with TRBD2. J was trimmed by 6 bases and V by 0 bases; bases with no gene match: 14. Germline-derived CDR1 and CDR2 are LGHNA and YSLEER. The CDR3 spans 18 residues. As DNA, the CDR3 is TGCGCCAGCAGCCAAGATCTCTTCGGGCTAGCGGGAGTAGGCGAGCAGTACTTC. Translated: CASSQDLFGLAGVGEQYF.

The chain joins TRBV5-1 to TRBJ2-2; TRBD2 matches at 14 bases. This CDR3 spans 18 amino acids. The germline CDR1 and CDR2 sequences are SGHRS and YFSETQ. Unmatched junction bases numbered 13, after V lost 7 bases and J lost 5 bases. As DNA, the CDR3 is TGCGCCAGCGCACGAGCCGGGACTAGCGGGAGTAGGACCGGGGAGCTGTTTTTT. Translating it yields CASARAGTSGSRTGELFF.

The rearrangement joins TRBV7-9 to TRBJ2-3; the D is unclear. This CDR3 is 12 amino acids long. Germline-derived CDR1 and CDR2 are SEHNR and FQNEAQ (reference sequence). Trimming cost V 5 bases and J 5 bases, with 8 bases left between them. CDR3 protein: CASSVSGDTQYF. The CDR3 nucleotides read TGTGCCAGCAGCGTTTCGGGAGATACGCAGTATTTT.

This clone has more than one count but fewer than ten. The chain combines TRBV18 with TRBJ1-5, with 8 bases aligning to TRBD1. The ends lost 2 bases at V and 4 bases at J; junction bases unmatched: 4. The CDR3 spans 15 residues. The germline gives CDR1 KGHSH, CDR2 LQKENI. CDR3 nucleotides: TGTGCCAGCTCACCAGGCGGACAGGGTAATCAGCCCCAGCATTTT. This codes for CASSPGGQGNQPQHF.

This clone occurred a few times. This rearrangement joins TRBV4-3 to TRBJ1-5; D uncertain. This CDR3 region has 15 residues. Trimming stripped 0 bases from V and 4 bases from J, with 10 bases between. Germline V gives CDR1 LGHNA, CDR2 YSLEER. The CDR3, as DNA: TGCGCCAGCAGCCAAGAGTGGGCCGGAAATCAGCCCCAGCATTTT. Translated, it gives CASSQEWAGNQPQHF.

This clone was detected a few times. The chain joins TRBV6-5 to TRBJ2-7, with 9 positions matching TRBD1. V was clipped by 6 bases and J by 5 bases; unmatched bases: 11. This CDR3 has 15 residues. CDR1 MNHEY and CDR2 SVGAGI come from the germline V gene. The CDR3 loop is CASRGTGGVGHEQYF. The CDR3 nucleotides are TGTGCCAGCAGGGGAACAGGGGGCGTGGGCCACGAGCAGTACTTC.

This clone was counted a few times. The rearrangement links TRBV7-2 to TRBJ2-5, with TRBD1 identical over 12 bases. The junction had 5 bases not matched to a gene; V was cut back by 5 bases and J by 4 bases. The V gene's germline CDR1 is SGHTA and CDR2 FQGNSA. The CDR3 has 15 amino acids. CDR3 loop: CASSPRDRGRETQYF. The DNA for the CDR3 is TGTGCCAGCAGCCCTCGGGACAGGGGGCGAGAGACCCAGTACTTC. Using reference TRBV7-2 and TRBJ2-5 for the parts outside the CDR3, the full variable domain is GAGVSQSPSNKVTEKGKDVELRCDPISGHTALYWYRQSLGQGLEFLIYFQGNSAPDKSGLPSDRFSAERTGGSVSTLTIQRTQQEDSAVYLCASSPRDRGRETQYFGPGTRLLVL.

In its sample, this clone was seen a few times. CDR3 protein: CSVDPGLAAQETQYF. In DNA form, the CDR3 reads TGCAGCGTTGATCCGGGACTAGCGGCCCAAGAGACCCAGTACTTC. J is TRBJ2-5 and V is TRBV29-1, with 11 bases lining up with TRBD2. Per germline, CDR1 SQVTM and CDR2 ANQGSEA. This CDR3 region has 15 residues. Trimming cost V 3 bases and J 1 base; bases outside gene matches: 4.

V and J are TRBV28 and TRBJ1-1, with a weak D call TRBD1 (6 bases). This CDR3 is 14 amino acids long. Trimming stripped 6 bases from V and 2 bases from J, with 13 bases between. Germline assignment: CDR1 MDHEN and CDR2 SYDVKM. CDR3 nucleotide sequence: TGTGCCAGCAGCCCTGGGACAACAAACACTGAAGCTTTCTTT. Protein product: CASSPGTTNTEAFF. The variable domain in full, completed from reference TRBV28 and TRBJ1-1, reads DVKVTQSSRYLVKRTGEKVFLECVQDMDHENMFWYRQDPGLGLRLIYFSYDVKMKEKGDIPEGYSVSREKKERFSLILESASTNQTSMYLCASSPGTTNTEAFFGQGTRLTVV.

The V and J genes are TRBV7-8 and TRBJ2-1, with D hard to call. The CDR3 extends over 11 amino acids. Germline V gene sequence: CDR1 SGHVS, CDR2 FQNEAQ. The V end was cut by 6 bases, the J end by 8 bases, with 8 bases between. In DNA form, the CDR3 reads TGTGCCAGCAGTCGGTCATATGAGCAGTTCTTC. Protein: CASSRSYEQFF.

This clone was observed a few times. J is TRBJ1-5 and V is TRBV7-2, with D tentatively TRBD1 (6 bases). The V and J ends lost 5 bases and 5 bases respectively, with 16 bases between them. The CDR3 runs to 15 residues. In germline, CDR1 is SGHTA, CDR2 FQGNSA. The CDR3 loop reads CASSPQTGRDQPQHF. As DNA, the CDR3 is TGTGCCAGCAGCCCCCAGACAGGAAGAGATCAGCCCCAGCATTTT.